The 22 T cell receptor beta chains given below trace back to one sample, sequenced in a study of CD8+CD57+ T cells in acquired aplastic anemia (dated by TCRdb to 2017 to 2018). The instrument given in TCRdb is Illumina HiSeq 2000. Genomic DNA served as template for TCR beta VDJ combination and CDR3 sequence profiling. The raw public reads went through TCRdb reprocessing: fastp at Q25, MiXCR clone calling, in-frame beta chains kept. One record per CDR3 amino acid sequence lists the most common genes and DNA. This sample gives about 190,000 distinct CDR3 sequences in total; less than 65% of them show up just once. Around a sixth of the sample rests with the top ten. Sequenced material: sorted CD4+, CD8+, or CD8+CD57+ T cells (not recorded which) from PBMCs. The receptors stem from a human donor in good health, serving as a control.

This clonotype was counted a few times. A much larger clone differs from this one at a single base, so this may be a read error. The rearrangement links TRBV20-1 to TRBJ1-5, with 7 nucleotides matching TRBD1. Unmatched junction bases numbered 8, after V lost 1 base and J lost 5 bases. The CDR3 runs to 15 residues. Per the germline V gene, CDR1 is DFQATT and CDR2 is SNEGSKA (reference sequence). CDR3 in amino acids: CSARGGAGGYQPQHF. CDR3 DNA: TGCAGTGCTAGAGGCGGGGCAGGGGGGTATCAGCCCCAGCATTTT.

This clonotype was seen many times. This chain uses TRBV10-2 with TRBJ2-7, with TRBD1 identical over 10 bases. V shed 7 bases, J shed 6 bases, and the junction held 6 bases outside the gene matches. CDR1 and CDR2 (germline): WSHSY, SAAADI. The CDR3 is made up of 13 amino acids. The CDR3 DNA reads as TGCGCCAGCAACGCCGGGACAGGGGTCGAGCAGTACTTC. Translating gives CASNAGTGVEQYF.

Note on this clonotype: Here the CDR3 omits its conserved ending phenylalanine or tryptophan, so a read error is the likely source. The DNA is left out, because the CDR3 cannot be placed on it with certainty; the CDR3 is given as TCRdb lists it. The CDR3 sequence is CASSPTGGFEGLVV. This chain uses TRBV7-7 with TRBJ1-4; the D call TRBD1 from the table was never checked on the DNA. The CDR3 length is 14 residues, termini included. The germline CDR1 and CDR2 sequences are SSHAT and FNYEAQ (reference sequence).

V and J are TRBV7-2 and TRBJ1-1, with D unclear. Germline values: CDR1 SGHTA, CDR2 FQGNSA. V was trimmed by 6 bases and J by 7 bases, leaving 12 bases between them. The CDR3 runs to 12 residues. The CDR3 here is CASSFGSVEAFF. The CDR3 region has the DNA TGTGCCAGCAGTTTCGGGTCGGTTGAAGCTTTCTTT. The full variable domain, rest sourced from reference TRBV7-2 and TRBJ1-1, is GAGVSQSPSNKVTEKGKDVELRCDPISGHTALYWYRQSLGQGLEFLIYFQGNSAPDKSGLPSDRFSAERTGGSVSTLTIQRTQQEDSAVYLCASSFGSVEAFFGQGTRLTVV.

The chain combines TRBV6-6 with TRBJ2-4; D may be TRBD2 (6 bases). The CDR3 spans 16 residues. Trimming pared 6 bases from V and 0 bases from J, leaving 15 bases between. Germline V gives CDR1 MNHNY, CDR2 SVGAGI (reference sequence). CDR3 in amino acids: CASSPAGGVAKNIQYF. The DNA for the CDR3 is TGTGCCAGCAGCCCTGCGGGCGGGGTAGCCAAAAACATTCAGTACTTC.

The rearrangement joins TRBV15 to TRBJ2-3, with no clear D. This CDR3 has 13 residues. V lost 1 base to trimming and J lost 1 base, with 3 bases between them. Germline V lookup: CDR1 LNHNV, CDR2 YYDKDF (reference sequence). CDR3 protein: CATSRARTDTQYF. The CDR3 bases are TGTGCCACCAGCAGAGCCCGCACAGATACGCAGTATTTT.

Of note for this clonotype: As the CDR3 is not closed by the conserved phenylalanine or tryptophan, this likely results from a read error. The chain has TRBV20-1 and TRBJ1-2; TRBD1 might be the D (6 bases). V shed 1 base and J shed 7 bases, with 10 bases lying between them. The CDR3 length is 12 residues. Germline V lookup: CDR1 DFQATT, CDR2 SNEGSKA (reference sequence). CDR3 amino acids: CSARGGTPGYTS. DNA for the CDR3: TGCAGTGCTAGAGGGGGGACACCTGGCTACACCTCC.

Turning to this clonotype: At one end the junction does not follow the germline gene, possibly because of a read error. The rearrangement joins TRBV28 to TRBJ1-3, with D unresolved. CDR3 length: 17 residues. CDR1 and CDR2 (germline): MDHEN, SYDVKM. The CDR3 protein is CPSSLGGIPLSGNTIYF. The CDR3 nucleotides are TGTCCCAGCAGTTTAGGAGGGATCCCCCTCTCTGGAAACACCATATATTTT.

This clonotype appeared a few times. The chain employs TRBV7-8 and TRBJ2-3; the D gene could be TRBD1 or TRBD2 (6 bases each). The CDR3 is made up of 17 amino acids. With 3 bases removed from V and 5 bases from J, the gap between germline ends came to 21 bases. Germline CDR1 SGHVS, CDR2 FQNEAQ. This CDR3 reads CASSLSLGGPGGDTQYF. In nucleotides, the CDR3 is TGTGCCAGCAGCTTGAGTTTAGGGGGTCCCGGGGGAGATACGCAGTATTTT.

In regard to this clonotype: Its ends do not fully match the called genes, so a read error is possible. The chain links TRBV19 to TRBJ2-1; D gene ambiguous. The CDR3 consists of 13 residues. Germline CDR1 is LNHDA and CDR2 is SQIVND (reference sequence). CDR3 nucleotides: TGTGCCAGTAGCCTCTCAAGAGCAAATGAGCAGCTCTTC. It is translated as CASSLSRANEQLF.

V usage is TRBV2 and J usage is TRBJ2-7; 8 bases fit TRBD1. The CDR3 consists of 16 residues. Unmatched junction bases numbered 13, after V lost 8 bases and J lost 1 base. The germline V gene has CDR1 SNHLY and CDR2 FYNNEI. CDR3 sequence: CASVVTGTGGSYEQYF. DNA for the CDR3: TGTGCCAGCGTTGTAACCGGGACAGGAGGGTCCTACGAGCAGTACTTC.

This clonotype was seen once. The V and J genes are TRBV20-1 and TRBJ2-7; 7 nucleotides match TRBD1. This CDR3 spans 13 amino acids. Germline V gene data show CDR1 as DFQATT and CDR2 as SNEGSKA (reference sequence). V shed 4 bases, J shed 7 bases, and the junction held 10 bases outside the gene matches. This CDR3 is CSATLDRYYEQYF. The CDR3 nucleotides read TGCAGTGCTACCCTGGACAGGTACTATGAGCAGTACTTC.

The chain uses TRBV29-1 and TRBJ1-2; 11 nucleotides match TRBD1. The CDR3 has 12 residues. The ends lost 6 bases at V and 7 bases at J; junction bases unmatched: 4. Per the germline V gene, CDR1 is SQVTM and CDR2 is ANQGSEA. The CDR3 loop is CSVGQGDAGYTF. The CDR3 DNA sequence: TGCAGCGTGGGACAGGGGGATGCTGGCTACACCTTC.

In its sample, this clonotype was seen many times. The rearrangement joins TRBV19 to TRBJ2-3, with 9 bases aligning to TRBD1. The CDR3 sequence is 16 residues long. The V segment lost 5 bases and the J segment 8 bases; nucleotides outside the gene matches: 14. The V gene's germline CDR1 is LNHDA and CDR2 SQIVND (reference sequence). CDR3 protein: CASSWGDRAHGSTQYF. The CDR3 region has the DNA TGTGCCAGTAGTTGGGGGGACAGGGCACATGGAAGTACGCAGTATTTT.

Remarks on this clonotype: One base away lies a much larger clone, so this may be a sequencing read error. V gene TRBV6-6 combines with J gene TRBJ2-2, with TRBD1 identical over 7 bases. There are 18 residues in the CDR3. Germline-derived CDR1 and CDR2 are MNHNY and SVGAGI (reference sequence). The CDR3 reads CASSAQEMGQINIGELFF. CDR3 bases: TGTGCCAGCAGCGCACAAGAGATGGGACAGATCAACATCGGGGAGCTGTTTTTT.

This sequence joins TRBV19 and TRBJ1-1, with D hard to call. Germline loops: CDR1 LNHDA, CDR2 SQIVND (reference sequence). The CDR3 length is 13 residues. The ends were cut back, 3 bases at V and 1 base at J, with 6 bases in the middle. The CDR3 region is CASSIIENTEAFF. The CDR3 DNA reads TGTGCCAGTAGTATCATCGAGAACACTGAAGCTTTCTTT.

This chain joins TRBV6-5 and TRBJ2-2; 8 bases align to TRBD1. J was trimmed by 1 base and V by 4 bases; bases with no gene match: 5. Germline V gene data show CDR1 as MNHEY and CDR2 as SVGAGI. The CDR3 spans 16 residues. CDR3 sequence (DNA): TGTGCCAGCAGTTTCTCCGGGACAGGGAACACCGGGGAGCTGTTTTTT. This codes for CASSFSGTGNTGELFF.

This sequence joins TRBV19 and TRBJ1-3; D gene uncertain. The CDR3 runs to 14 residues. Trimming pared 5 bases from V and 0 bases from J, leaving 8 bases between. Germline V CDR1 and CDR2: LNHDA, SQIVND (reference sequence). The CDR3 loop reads CASSLQVSGNTIYF. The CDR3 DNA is TGTGCCAGTAGTCTCCAAGTCTCTGGAAACACCATATATTTT.

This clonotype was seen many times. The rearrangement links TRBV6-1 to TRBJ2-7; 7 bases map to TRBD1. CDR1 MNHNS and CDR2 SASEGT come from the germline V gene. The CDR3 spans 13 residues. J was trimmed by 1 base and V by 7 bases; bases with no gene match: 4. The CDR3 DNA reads TGTGCCAGCATGGCGGACAGGTCCTACGAGCAGTACTTC. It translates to CASMADRSYEQYF.

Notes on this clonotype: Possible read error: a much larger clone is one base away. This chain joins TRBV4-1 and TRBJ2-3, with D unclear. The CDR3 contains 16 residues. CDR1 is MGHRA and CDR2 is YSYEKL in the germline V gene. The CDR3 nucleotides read TGCGCCAGCAGCCAAGATTTGTGGCAGATCACAGATACGCAGTGTTTT. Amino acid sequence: CASSQDLWQITDTQCF.

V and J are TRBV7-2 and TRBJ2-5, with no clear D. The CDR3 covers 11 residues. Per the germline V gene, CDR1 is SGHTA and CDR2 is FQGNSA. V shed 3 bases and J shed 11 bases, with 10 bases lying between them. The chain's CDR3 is CASSFHENQYF. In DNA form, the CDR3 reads TGTGCCAGCAGCTTCCACGAGAATCAGTACTTC.

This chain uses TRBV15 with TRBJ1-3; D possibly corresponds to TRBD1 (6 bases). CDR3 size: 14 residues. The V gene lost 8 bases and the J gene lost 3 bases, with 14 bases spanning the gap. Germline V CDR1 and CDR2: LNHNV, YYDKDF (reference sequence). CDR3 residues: CATGGGARGNTIYF. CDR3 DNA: TGTGCCACCGGCGGGGGGGCGCGTGGAAACACCATATATTTT.